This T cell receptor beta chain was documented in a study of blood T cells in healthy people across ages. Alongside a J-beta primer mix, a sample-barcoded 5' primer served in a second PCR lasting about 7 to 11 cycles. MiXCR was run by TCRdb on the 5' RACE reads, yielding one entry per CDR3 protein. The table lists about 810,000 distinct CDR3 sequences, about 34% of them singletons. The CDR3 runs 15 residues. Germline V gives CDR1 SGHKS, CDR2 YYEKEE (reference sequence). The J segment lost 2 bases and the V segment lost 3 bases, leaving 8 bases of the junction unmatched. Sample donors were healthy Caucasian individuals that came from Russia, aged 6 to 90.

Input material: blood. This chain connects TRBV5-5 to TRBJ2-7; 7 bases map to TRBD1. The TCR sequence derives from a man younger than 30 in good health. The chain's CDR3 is CASSSQTGRPYEQYF. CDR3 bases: TGTGCCAGCAGCTCGCAGACAGGGAGACCCTACGAGCAGTACTTC.